The clone carrying this T cell receptor (beta chain) was recorded at least ten times. These data originate in a study of read filtering for tumor transcriptome and immune sequencing. Study as a whole: Mean patient age was approximately 66 years, range about 45 to 90; roughly 18 male, some 14 female.

Every patient had bone marrow sampled while the disease was active. The germline V gene encodes CDR1 ENHRY and CDR2 SYGVKD. This CDR3 contains 14 residues. The V and J ends lost 2 bases and 8 bases respectively, with 15 bases between them. The library was built from roughly 400 ng RNA with molecular barcoded adaptors for alpha/delta and beta/gamma chains. MiXCR, run by TCRdb on the reads, gives a single entry per CDR3 protein. The sample consists of 100,000 to 150,000 distinct CDR3 sequences, roughly 13% of them appearing once. The TCR sequence derives from a donor aged 40 or older with multiple myeloma. This chain joins TRBV10-3 and TRBJ1-1; maybe TRBD1 (6 bases). Sequenced material: a population of CD138-negative cells sorted from bone marrow. CDR3 sequence: CAISERGQFSEAFF. CDR3 coding DNA: TGTGCCATCAGTGAGCGAGGACAGTTCTCGGAAGCTTTCTTT.